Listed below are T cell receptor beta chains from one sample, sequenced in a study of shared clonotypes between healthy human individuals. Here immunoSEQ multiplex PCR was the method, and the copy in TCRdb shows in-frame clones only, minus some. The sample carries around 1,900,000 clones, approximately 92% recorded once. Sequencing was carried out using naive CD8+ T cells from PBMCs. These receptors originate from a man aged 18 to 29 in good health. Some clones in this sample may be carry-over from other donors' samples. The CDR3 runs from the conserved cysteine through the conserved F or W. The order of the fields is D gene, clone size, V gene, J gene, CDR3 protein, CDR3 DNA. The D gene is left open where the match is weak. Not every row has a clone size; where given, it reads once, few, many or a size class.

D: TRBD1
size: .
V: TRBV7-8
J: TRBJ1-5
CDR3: CASSPQFGQGARGNQPQHF
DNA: TGTGCCAGCAGCCCGCAATTTGGGCAGGGGGCGCGAGGCAATCAGCCCCAGCATTTT

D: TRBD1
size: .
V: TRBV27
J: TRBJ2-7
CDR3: CASSSYRGSYEQYF
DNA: TGTGCCAGCAGTTCATACAGGGGCTCCTACGAGCAGTACTTC

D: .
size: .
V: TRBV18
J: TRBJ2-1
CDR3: CASSPGSNEQFF
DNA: TGTGCCAGCTCACCCGGGAGTAATGAGCAGTTCTTC

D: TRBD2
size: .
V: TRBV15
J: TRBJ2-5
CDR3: CATAVYSGGLETQYF
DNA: TGTGCCACCGCCGTGTATTCGGGAGGATTAGAGACCCAGTACTTC

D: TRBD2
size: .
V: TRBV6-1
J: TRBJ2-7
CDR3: CASSEGLAGAYEQYF
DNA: TGTGCCAGCAGTGAGGGACTAGCGGGAGCCTACGAGCAGTACTTC

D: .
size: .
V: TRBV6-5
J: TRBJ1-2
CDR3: CASSYSEAGMGYGYTF
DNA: TGTGCCAGCAGTTACTCGGAAGCAGGGATGGGCTATGGCTACACCTTC

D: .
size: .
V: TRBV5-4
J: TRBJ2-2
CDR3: CASSAGGGTNTGELFF
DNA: TGTGCCAGCAGCGCAGGTGGCGGAACGAACACCGGGGAGCTGTTTTTT

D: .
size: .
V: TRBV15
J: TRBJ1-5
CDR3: CATSSEPRMGFQPQHF
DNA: TGTGCCACCAGCAGCGAGCCCAGAATGGGGTTTCAGCCCCAGCATTTT

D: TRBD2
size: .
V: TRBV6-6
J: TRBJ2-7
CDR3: CASSYLSGRSYEQYF
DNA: TGTGCCAGCAGTTACCTTAGCGGGAGGTCTTACGAGCAGTACTTC

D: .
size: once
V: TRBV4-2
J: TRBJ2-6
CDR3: CASSQDWVAGANVLTF
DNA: TGTGCCAGCAGCCAAGATTGGGTGGCAGGGGCCAACGTCCTGACTTTC

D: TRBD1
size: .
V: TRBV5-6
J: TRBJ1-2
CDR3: CASSSARDRVYGYTF
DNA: TGTGCCAGCAGCTCAGCCCGGGACAGGGTCTATGGCTACACCTTC

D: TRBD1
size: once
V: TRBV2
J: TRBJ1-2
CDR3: CASNAPKGRGRTNYGYTF
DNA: TGTGCCAGCAATGCCCCGAAGGGCAGGGGGAGAACTAACTATGGCTACACCTTC

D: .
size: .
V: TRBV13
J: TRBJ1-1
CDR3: CASSPTPRGNLGMNTEAFF
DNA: TGTGCCAGCAGCCCCACTCCTCGGGGTAACCTGGGAATGAACACTGAAGCTTTCTTT

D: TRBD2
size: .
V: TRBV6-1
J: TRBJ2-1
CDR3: CASSEVGLAGEANEQFF
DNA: TGTGCCAGCAGTGAAGTAGGACTAGCGGGTGAAGCGAATGAGCAGTTCTTC

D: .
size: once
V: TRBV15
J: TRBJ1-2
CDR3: CATSSQDSLDYGYTF
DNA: TGTGCCACCAGCAGCCAGGACAGCCTAGACTATGGCTACACCTTC

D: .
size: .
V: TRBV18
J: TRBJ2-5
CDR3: CASSPSQGPRPPQETQYF
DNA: TGTGCCAGCTCACCCAGTCAGGGGCCCCGACCCCCACAAGAGACCCAGTACTTC

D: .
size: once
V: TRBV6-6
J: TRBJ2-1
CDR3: CASSSLVYEQFF
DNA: TGTGCCAGCAGTTCCCTAGTCTATGAGCAGTTCTTC

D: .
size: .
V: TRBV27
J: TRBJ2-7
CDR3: CASSPTLGEYSYEQYF
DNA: TGTGCCAGCAGTCCCACGTTAGGGGAGTATTCATACGAGCAGTACTTC

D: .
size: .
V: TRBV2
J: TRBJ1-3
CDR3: CASSERVASGNTIYF
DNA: TGTGCCAGCAGTGAAAGGGTCGCCTCTGGAAACACCATATATTTT

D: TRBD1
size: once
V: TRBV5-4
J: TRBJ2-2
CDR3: CASSPTDRVDGELFF
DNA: TGTGCCAGCAGCCCAACGGACAGGGTGGACGGGGAGCTGTTTTTT

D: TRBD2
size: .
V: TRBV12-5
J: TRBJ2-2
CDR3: CASGLVPDRRESTGELFF
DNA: TGTGCTAGTGGTTTGGTACCGGATAGGCGGGAGAGCACCGGGGAGCTGTTTTTT

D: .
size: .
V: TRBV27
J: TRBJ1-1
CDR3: CASSLGRGGTEAFF
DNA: TGTGCCAGCAGTTTGGGTAGGGGAGGCACTGAAGCTTTCTTT

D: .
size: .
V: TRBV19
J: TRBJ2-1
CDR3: CATRRGVGNEQFF
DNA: TGTGCCACCAGGCGGGGAGTAGGTAATGAGCAGTTCTTC

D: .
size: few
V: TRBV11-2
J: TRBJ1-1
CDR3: CASSLTRGKYTEAFF
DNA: TGTGCCAGCAGCTTAACCAGGGGAAAGTACACTGAAGCTTTCTTT

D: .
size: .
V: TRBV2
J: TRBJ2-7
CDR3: CASSERELEEQYF
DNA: TGTGCCAGCAGTGAGCGGGAACTGGAGGAGCAGTACTTC

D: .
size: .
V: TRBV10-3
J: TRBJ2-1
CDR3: CAISEPDNEQFF
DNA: TGTGCCATCAGTGAACCGGATAATGAGCAGTTCTTC

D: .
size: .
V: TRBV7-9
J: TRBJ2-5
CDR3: CASSFGAQPETQYF
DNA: TGTGCCAGCAGCTTTGGGGCCCAGCCGGAGACCCAGTACTTC

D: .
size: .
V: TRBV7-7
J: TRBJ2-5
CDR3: CASSYRDAVQETQYF
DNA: TGTGCCAGCAGCTACCGGGACGCAGTCCAAGAGACCCAGTACTTC

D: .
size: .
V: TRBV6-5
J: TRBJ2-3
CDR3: CASSYNGDTQYF
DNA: TGTGCCAGCAGTTATAATGGAGATACGCAGTATTTT

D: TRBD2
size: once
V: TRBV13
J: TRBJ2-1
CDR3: CASSAQLAVDNEQFF
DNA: TGTGCCAGCAGCGCCCAACTAGCGGTCGACAATGAGCAGTTCTTC

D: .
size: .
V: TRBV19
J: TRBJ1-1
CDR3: CASSIYKNTEAFF
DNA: TGTGCCAGTAGTATTTATAAGAACACTGAAGCTTTCTTT

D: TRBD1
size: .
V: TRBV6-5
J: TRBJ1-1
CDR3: CASSSSRGGNTEAFF
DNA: TGTGCCAGCAGTTCCAGCAGGGGGGGGAACACTGAAGCTTTCTTT

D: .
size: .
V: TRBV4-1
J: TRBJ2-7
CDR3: CASSQAGQPFYEQYF
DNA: TGCGCCAGCAGCCAAGCCGGACAACCTTTCTACGAGCAGTACTTC

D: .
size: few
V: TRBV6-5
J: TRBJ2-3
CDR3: CASSYSGDTQYF
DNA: TGTGCCAGCAGTTACTCAGGGGATACGCAGTATTTT

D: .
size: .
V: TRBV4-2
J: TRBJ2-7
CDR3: CASSQDLGTNTYEQYF
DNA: TGTGCCAGCAGCCAAGATCTTGGGACAAATACCTACGAGCAGTACTTC

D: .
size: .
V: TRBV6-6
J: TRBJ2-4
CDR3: CATKRVAVVAKNIQYF
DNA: TGTGCCACGAAGCGGGTGGCGGTCGTAGCCAAAAACATTCAGTACTTC

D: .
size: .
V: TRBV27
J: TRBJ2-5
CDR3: CASSRTRGETQYF
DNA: TGTGCCAGCAGCCGAACCAGGGGTGAGACCCAGTACTTC

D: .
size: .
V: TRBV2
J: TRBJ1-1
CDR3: CASRMNTEAFF
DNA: TGTGCCAGCAGGATGAACACTGAAGCTTTCTTT

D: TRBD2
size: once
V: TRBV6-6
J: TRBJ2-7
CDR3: CASSYLSGGSSYEQYF
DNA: TGTGCCAGCAGTTACTTGTCGGGAGGGAGCTCCTACGAGCAGTACTTC

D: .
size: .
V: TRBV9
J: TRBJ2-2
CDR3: CASSVAPGELFF
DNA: TGTGCCAGCAGCGTAGCCCCCGGGGAGCTGTTTTTT

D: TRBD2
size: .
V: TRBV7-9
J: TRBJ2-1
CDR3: CASSSSGRASSYNEQFF
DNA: TGTGCCAGCAGCTCTAGCGGGAGGGCAAGCTCCTACAATGAGCAGTTCTTC

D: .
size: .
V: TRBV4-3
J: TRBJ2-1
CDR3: CASSHRQAGNEQFF
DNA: TGCGCCAGCAGCCACCGACAGGCGGGCAATGAGCAGTTCTTC

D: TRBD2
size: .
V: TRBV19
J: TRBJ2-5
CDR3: CASSMGAGRRQTQYF
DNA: TGTGCCAGTAGTATGGGAGCGGGACGTAGGCAGACCCAGTACTTC

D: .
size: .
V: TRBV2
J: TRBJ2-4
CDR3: CASRRGMDIQYF
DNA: TGTGCCAGCCGCCGTGGGATGGACATTCAGTACTTC

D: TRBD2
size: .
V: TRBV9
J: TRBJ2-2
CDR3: CASSVHRAGENTGELFF
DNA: TGTGCCAGCAGCGTGCACCGAGCGGGAGAGAACACCGGGGAGCTGTTTTTT